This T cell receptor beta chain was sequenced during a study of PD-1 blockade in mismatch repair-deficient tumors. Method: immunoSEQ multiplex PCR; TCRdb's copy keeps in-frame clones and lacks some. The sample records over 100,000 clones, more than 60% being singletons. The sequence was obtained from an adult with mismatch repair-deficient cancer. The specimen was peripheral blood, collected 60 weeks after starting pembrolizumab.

The CDR3 nucleotides are TGTGCCAGCAGCCCCACCGGGCAGGGGGGTACCGAGCAGTACTTC. It specifies CASSPTGQGGTEQYF. V is TRBV5-4 and J is TRBJ2-7; TRBD1 might be the D (7 bases). CDR1 is SGHNT, CDR2 YYREEE, per germline (reference sequence). CDR3 length: 15 amino acids. The V end lost 4 bases, the J end lost 6 bases, and 20 bases lay between the germline ends.